The rows below give T cell receptor beta chains drawn from one sample of a study of blood T cell repertoires in COVID-19. Sequencing was performed with immunoSEQ multiplex PCR; in TCRdb, only in-frame clones are kept and a portion is missing. The sample comprises about 310,000 clones, over 85% of which are singletons, and more than 9% rests with the top ten. The source material was PBMCs or T cells enriched from blood (not recorded which). These receptors came from a woman aged 25 to 39 who had recovered from COVID-19. CDR3s include the opening cysteine and the closing phenylalanine or tryptophan.

cdr3_length	v_call	cdr3_aa
11	TRBV12-3/TRBV12-4	CASSLRGKQYF
12	TRBV19	CASSTETDTQYF
16	TRBV5-1	CASSQERQANNSPLHF
16	TRBV7-9	CASSLPLDREPYEQYF
17	TRBV5-1	CASSSPWTGSDNSPLHF
14	TRBV7-3	CASSQGLAPYEQYF
14	TRBV7-9	CASSLGTSDYEQYF
13	TRBV29-1	CSVDLLLTGTQYF
14	TRBV10-3	CAISGTGGRTEAFF
15	TRBV28	CASIPWGESGYEQYF
15	TRBV18	CASSPGTSSYNEQFF
17	TRBV5-4	CASSLGYRDRANSPLHF
14	TRBV28	CASSLGRGLQPQHF
13	TRBV13	CASSLNLNSPLHF
15	TRBV7-3	CASSYSGSSYNEQFF
14	TRBV6-5	CASSYAQGPDGYTF
16	TRBV6-1	CASSAAGGRSNQPQHF
17	TRBV7-2	CASSTRLAGSKDYEQYF
15	TRBV29-1	CSAKRETGVNTEAFF
19	TRBV10-3	CAISESAGTAGARAYEQYF
15	TRBV28	CASSLVLAGGGEQFF
15	TRBV4-1	CASSQEETVTYEQYF
16	TRBV29-1	CSVEGQAWVWNTEAFF
15	TRBV6-5	CASSSDRGPYNEQFF
14	TRBV29-1	CSVAGTGASYEQYF
14	TRBV9	CASSEQPTGQPQHF
17	TRBV13	CASSQTSGSVLGNEQFF
16	TRBV7-3	CASSLGGRAVTDTQYF
16	TRBV4-1	CASSPQDRSSGNTIYF
20	TRBV19	CASSMLGLAGGPLNYNEQFF
15	TRBV7-9	CASSLGQGFDYGYTF
17	TRBV3-1/TRBV3-2	CASSPLSGGTGSYEQYF
14	TRBV2	CASSEQGRNTEAFF
15	TRBV18	CASSQTGANTGELFF
15	TRBV4-2	CASEPGLALGGELFF
15	TRBV4-1	CASSRGTGGSYGYTF
17	TRBV2	CASSETPTGIVSYEQYF
15	TRBV7-2	CASSFLAGSYNEQFF
19	TRBV7-9	CASSHPGGRRDSSYNEQFF
14	TRBV15	CATSVQVPAYEQYF
14	TRBV27	CASSFGQGGQPQHF
14	TRBV21-1	CASSIALPGHHPPF
16	TRBV5-1	CASSLGSGWYDTEAFF
17	TRBV4-2	CASSQEASGNPEETQYF
15	TRBV3-1/TRBV3-2	CASSQVRGLGETQYF
15	TRBV18	CASSPTSGAGDTQYF
14	TRBV6-5	CASRPYRGPEPQHF
12	TRBV15	CATLEGNYGYTF
17	TRBV21-1	CASSNPSQREVTGELFF
13	TRBV7-9	CASSSTGHYGYTF